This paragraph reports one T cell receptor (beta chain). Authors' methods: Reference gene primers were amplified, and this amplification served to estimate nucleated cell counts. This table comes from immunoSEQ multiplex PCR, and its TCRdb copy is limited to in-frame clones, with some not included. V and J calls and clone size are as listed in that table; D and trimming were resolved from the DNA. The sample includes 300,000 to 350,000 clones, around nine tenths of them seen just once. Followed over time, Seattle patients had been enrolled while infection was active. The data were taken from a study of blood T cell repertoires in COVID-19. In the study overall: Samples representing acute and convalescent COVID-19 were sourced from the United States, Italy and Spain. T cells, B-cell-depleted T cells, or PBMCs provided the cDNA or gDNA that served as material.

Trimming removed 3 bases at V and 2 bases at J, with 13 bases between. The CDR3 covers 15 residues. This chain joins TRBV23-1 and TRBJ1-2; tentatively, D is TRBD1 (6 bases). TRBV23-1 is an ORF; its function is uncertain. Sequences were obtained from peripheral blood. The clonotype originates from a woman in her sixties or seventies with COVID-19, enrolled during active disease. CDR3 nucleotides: TGCGCCAGCAGTCATCTTGTACAGGGAAACTATGGCTACACCTTC. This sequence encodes CASSHLVQGNYGYTF.